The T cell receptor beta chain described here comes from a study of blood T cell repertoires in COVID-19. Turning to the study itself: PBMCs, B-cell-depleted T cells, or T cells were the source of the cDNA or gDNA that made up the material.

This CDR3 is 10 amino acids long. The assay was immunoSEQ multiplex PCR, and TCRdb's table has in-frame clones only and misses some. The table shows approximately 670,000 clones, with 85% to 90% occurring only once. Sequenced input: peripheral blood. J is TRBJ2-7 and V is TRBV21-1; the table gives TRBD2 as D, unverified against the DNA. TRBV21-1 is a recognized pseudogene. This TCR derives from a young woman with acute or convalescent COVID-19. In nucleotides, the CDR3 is TGTGCCAGCAGCTGGCCTATGGACTGCTTC. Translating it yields CASSWPMDCF.